Listed below are T cell receptor beta chains from one sample, sequenced in a study of PD-L1 blockade in urothelial cancer. The method was immunoSEQ multiplex PCR; TCRdb's version includes in-frame clones alone and lacks a portion of them. The data show about 84,000 clones, more than 90% seen once. The sample consisted of PBMCs, taken around atezolizumab (anti-PD-L1) treatment. These receptors all come from a man aged 55 to 69 with urothelial cancer. Both conserved end residues are part of each CDR3. A D gene is named only where the DNA matches it firmly. Size is omitted from some rows. Given values are once, few, many or a class for expanded clones.

TRBV5-1	-	TRBJ1-1	TRBD1	TGCGCCAGCAGCGGGACAGGGTTAGTAGGCACTGAAGCTTTCTTT	CASSGTGLVGTEAFF
TRBV4-2	-	TRBJ2-1	-	TGTGCCAGCAGCCGGTCCCAGGGCAATGAGCAGTTCTTC	CASSRSQGNEQFF
TRBV5-5	-	TRBJ1-5	-	TGTGCCAGCAGCCCCGGGCAGGGGAATCAGCCCCAGCATTTT	CASSPGQGNQPQHF
TRBV11-1	-	TRBJ2-3	-	TGTGCCAGCAGCTTATCGGGTGAGGATACGCAGTATTTT	CASSLSGEDTQYF
TRBV7-8	-	TRBJ2-3	TRBD2	TGTGCCAGCAGCCCGGGACTAGCAGTAGATACGCAGTATTTT	CASSPGLAVDTQYF
TRBV10-3	-	TRBJ2-7	TRBD1	TGTGCCACTTCCGGGACAGGGGAGAACGAGCAGTACTTC	CATSGTGENEQYF
TRBV7-2	-	TRBJ2-3	-	TGTGCCAGCAGCTTAGGCGGGACCACAGATACGCAGTATTTT	CASSLGGTTDTQYF
TRBV4-2	-	TRBJ2-2	TRBD2	TGTGCCAGCAGCCAAGATGCGGGGGGCCACACCGGGGAGCTGTTTTTT	CASSQDAGGHTGELFF
TRBV11-2	-	TRBJ2-7	TRBD1	TGTGCCAGCAGCTCCCCGGGACAGGGGAACTCGTACGAGCAGTACTTC	CASSSPGQGNSYEQYF
TRBV5-1	-	TRBJ1-1	-	TGCGCCAGCAGCTTGGGACATGGCTCCCCTGAAGCTTTCTTT	CASSLGHGSPEAFF
TRBV11-2	-	TRBJ2-7	TRBD1	TGTGCCAGCAGCTTATATTATGCTGGGACAGGGCTCTACGAGCAGTACTTC	CASSLYYAGTGLYEQYF
TRBV15	-	TRBJ2-2	TRBD2	TGTGCCACCAGCCCCCGCCGGGCGGGGGGCACCGGGGAGCTGTTTTTT	CATSPRRAGGTGELFF
TRBV11-3	-	TRBJ2-3	-	TGTGCCAGCAGCACCAGGGGCGTGGGCACAGATACGCAGTATTTT	CASSTRGVGTDTQYF
TRBV7-2	-	TRBJ2-1	TRBD2	TGTGCCAGCAGCTTAGTCTCCCTCGGGAGGGCCTCCTACAATGAGCAGTTCTTC	CASSLVSLGRASYNEQFF
TRBV7-2	-	TRBJ1-2	-	TGTGCCAGCAGCCCACGGCAGGGGAACTATGGCTACACCTTC	CASSPRQGNYGYTF
TRBV28	-	TRBJ2-1	TRBD1	TGTGCCAGCAGTTTGGGGGGACAGGGGGCCCGTGAGCAGTTCTTC	CASSLGGQGAREQFF
TRBV9	few	TRBJ1-1	-	TGTGCCAGCAGCGTAGCGGGGGGTGAAGCTTTCTTT	CASSVAGGEAFF
TRBV30	-	TRBJ1-1	-	TGCCCCTGCTTAACTTTCAGGGAACTTGGCGCTGAAGCTTTCTTT	CPCLTFRELGAEAFF
TRBV20-1	-	TRBJ2-3	-	TGCAGTGCCGCGCGAGATACGCAGTATTTT	CSAARDTQYF
TRBV5-1	-	TRBJ2-2	-	TGCGCCAGCACCTTTATCGGCACCGGGGAGCTGTTTTTT	CASTFIGTGELFF